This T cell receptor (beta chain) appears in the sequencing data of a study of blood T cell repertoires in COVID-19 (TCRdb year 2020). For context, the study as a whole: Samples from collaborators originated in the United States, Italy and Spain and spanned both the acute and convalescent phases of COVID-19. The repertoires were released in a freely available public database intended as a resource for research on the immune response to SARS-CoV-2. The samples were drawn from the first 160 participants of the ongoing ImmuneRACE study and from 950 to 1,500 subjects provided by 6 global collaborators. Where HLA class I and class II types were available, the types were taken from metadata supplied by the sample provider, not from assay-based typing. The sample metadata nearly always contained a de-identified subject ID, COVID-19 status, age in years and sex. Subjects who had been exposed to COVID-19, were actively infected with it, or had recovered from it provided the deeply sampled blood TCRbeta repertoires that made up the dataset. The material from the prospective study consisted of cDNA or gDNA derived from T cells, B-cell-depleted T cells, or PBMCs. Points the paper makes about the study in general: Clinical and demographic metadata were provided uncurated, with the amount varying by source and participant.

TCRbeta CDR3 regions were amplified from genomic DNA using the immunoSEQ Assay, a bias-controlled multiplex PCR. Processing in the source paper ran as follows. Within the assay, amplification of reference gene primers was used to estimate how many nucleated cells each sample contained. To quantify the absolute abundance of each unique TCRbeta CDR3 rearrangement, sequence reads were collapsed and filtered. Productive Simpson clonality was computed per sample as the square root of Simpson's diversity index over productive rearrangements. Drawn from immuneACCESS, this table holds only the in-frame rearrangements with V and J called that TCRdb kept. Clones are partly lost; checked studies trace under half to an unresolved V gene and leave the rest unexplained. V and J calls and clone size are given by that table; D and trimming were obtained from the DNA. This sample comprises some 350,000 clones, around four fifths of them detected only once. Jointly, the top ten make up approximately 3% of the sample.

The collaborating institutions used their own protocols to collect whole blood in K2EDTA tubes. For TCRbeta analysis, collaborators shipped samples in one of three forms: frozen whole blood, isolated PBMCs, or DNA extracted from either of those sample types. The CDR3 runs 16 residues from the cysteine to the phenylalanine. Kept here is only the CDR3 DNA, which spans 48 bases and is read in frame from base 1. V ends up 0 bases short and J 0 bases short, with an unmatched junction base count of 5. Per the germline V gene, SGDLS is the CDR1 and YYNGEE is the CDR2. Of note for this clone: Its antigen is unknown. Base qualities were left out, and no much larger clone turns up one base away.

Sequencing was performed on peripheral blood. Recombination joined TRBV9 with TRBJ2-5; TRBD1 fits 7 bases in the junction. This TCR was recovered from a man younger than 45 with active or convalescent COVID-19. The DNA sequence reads TGTGCCAGCAGCGTAGGGACAGGCAATTACCAAGAGACCCAGTACTTC. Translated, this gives CASSVGTGNYQETQYF.